Below, one TCR beta chain is given with its context. The CDR3 runs 15 residues. In germline, CDR1 is LGHNT, CDR2 FRNRAP. With V trimmed by 3 bases and J by 6 bases, 9 bases remained unmatched. This sample was included in a study of T cell responses to AZD1222 COVID-19 vaccine. The data were produced by immunoSEQ multiplex PCR, yet TCRdb's version contains in-frame clones alone and is incomplete. Counted here are 100,000 to 150,000 clones, 85% occurring once; the ten biggest clones make up 7.9%. The sequencing here drew on peripheral blood, taken 28 days after the second dose of the MenACWY control vaccine. This sequence was found in an adult who received the MenACWY meningococcal vaccine as a control. V gene TRBV12-5 combines with J gene TRBJ1-1, with 8 bases aligning to TRBD1. Written as DNA, the CDR3 is TGTGCTAGTGGTTTTGGGACAGGCGGCAGGGCTGAAGCTTTCTTT. Translated: CASGFGTGGRAEAFF.